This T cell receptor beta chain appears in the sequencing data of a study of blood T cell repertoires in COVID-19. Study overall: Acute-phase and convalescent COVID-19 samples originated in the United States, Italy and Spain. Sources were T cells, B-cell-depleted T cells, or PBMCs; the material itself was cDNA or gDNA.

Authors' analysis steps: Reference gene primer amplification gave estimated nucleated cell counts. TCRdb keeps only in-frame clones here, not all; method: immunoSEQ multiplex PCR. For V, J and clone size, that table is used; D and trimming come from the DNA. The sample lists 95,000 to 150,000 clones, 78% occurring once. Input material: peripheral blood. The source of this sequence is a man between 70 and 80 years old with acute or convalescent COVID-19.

The CDR3 sequence: CASRTSGTGNYGYTF. The DNA of the CDR3 is TGTGCCAGCAGAACCTCCGGGACAGGGAACTATGGCTACACCTTC. The rearrangement uses TRBV2 and TRBJ1-2, with TRBD1 matching over 9 bases. The CDR3 runs 15 residues. V shed 6 bases, J shed 2 bases, and the junction held 7 bases outside the gene matches. In germline, CDR1 is SNHLY, CDR2 FYNNEI.